These 10 T cell receptor beta chains originate from one sample sequenced in a study of T cells after yellow fever vaccination. TCRdb used MiXCR to reprocess the 5' RACE reads, holding one entry per CDR3 protein. The sample yields 620,000 or so distinct CDR3 sequences, roughly a sixth seen once. Sequenced material: PBMCs, taken about 5 days after the first yellow fever vaccination. Receptors were obtained from a man aged 18 to 29 who received the YFV17D yellow fever vaccine.

This clonotype has a handful of counts. J is TRBJ1-6 and V is TRBV7-9; 8 bases align to TRBD1. V was clipped by 7 bases and J by 9 bases; unmatched bases: 8. The CDR3 loop spans 14 amino acids. Looked up from germline, CDR1 is SEHNR and CDR2 is FQNEAQ (reference sequence). CDR3 residues: CASTLTGGGSPLHF. The CDR3, as DNA: TGTGCCAGCACGCTTACAGGGGGGGGTTCACCCCTCCACTTT.

The chain carries TRBV12-3 or TRBV12-4 and TRBJ2-2; 13 nucleotides line up with TRBD2. This CDR3 spans 18 amino acids. Germline trimming cut 5 bases from V and 1 base from J; bases unmatched to any gene: 7. This CDR3 is CASSPRTSGGRNTGELFF. Here the CDR3 DNA reads TGTGCCAGCAGTCCGAGGACTAGCGGGGGTAGGAACACCGGGGAGCTGTTTTTT.

This chain joins TRBV7-2 and TRBJ1-5; D unresolved. V was cut by 1 base and J by 2 bases, with 9 bases left in between. The CDR3 spans 15 residues. The germline V gene encodes CDR1 SGHTA and CDR2 FQGNSA. The CDR3 DNA reads as TGTGCCAGCAGCTTAGAAGGGAGGGGCAATCAGCCCCAGCATTTT. Translation gives CASSLEGRGNQPQHF.

The chain recombines TRBV5-1 with TRBJ1-2; 7 bases line up with TRBD1. The CDR3 is made up of 14 amino acids. Germline-derived CDR1 and CDR2 are SGHRS and YFSETQ. The V and J ends lost 5 bases and 3 bases, in that order; junction bases with no gene match: 7. The CDR3 DNA follows: TGCGCCAGCAGACCCCGGCAGGGGGACTATGGCTACACCTTC. The encoded protein is CASRPRQGDYGYTF. The complete variable domain, with remaining parts taken from reference TRBV5-1 and TRBJ1-2, reads KAGVTQTPRYLIKTRGQQVTLSCSPISGHRSVSWYQQTPGQGLQFLFEYFSETQRNKGNFPGRFSGRQFSNSRSEMNVSTLELGDSALYLCASRPRQGDYGYTFGSGTRLTVV.

The sample holds one count of this clonotype. The chain couples TRBV5-6 to TRBJ1-1, with D possibly being TRBD1 (5 bases). This CDR3 contains 16 residues. Germline assignment: CDR1 SGHDT and CDR2 YYEEEE. Deletions cut 2 bases from V and 0 bases from J, with 14 bases between. The chain's CDR3 is CASSLRAGPMNTEAFF. The CDR3 region has the DNA TGTGCCAGCAGCTTAAGGGCGGGGCCCATGAACACTGAAGCTTTCTTT.

V is TRBV11-2 and J is TRBJ2-7, with 11 nucleotides matching TRBD1. Germline V lookup: CDR1 SGHAT, CDR2 FQNNGV. Unmatched junction bases numbered 9, after V lost 2 bases and J lost 3 bases. This CDR3 region has 17 residues. CDR3 amino acids: CASSLQGPGQGDYEQYF. Written as DNA, the CDR3 is TGTGCCAGCAGCTTACAAGGGCCGGGACAGGGGGACTACGAGCAGTACTTC.

A few counts support this clonotype. The V call is TRBV5-1, the J call TRBJ1-5; D is uncertain. The CDR3 length is 13 residues. Germline assignment: CDR1 SGHRS and CDR2 YFSETQ. V was clipped by 4 bases and J by 3 bases, with 8 bases between them. This CDR3 is CASSIVPNQPQHF. The CDR3 region has the DNA TGCGCCAGCAGCATAGTCCCCAATCAGCCCCAGCATTTT.

The table lists this clonotype with a few counts. The chain recombines TRBV7-2 with TRBJ2-3; TRBD1 might be the D (6 bases). Trimming removed 5 bases from V and 3 bases from J, with 18 bases in between. The germline CDR1 and CDR2 sequences are SGHTA and FQGNSA. The CDR3 has 16 amino acids. This chain's CDR3 is CASSRVAVRGTDTQYF. The CDR3 DNA reads as TGTGCCAGCAGCCGTGTCGCGGTAAGGGGGACAGATACGCAGTATTTT.

This clonotype was seen at least ten times. This rearrangement joins TRBV5-1 to TRBJ2-3, with 7 bases aligning to TRBD1. Trimming at V came to 0 bases and at J to 4 bases, leaving 11 bases not matched to a gene. Germline V gene lookup returns CDR1 SGHRS and CDR2 YFSETQ. CDR3 length: 17 amino acids. The CDR3 DNA reads TGCGCCAGCAGCTTGGGCCACAGGGGAAGGCGCGCAGATACGCAGTATTTT. Translating it yields CASSLGHRGRRADTQYF.

The table lists this clonotype with many counts. V is TRBV6-1 and J is TRBJ2-7; D might be TRBD1 (5 bases). This CDR3 contains 13 residues. V was shortened by 3 bases and J by 6 bases, with 12 bases between the two germline ends. Germline CDR1 is MNHNS and CDR2 is SASEGT. The CDR3 DNA is TGTGCCAGCAGTGACAGGGTCAAGGGCGAGCAGTACGTC. Encoded protein: CASSDRVKGEQYV.